The present T cell receptor beta chain was sequenced within a study of early T cells in non-severe SARS-CoV-2 infection. Study background: Sequencing input comprised bulk RNA from unsorted whole blood; chain pairing was not available. General observations from the study: Private and CD4 specificities were missed by VDJdb matching, which favored anti-spike CD8 responses.

The CDR3 totals 13 residues. V was trimmed by 5 bases and J by 5 bases, leaving 12 bases between them. In germline, CDR1 is MNHNS, CDR2 SASEGT. This clonotype was detected ten times or more. Its antigen is unknown. The TCR library protocol was used to attach unique molecular identifiers. These identifiers were attached to individual cDNA molecules. TCRdb re-called the 5' RACE reads through MiXCR, storing one row per CDR3 protein. The top ten hold 4% to 5% of the sample, which has tens of thousands of distinct CDR3 sequences, approximately 12% seen once. The specimen was whole blood. The TCR originated in an adult who was a healthcare worker with PCR-confirmed SARS-CoV-2 infection or an uninfected control (not recorded which). The rearrangement joins TRBV6-1 to TRBJ1-2; perhaps TRBD1 as D (5 bases). CDR3 in amino acids: CASSPAGWYGYTF. CDR3 in DNA: TGTGCCAGCAGTCCCGCAGGGTGGTATGGCTACACCTTC.